A single sample gave rise to the 30 T cell receptor beta chains below, sequenced in a study of blood T cell repertoires in COVID-19. Clones were sequenced by immunoSEQ multiplex PCR, and TCRdb holds only the in-frame ones, with some missing. The data show about 180,000 clones, about 86% seen once. What was sequenced was peripheral blood. The receptor source for this set is a woman younger than 45 with active or convalescent COVID-19.

The chain uses TRBV9 and TRBJ1-5; TRBD1 might be the D (6 bases). Per germline, CDR1 SGDLS and CDR2 YYNGEE. The CDR3 contains 15 residues. Trimming pared 0 bases from V and 4 bases from J, leaving 11 bases between. CDR3 in amino acids: CASSVEGGYNQPQHF. The CDR3, as DNA: TGTGCCAGCAGCGTAGAGGGGGGGTATAATCAGCCCCAGCATTTT.

The chain carries TRBV19 and TRBJ2-1, with D possibly TRBD1 on 6 matching bases. Germline CDR1 reads LNHDA; CDR2 reads SQIVND (reference sequence). The CDR3 consists of 16 residues. With 2 bases removed from V and 0 bases from J, the gap between germline ends came to 11 bases. Written as DNA, the CDR3 is TGTGCCAGTAGTATAACCACAGGGAGCTCCTACAATGAGCAGTTCTTC. This gives the protein CASSITTGSSYNEQFF.

As to this clone: An end of the junction does not agree with germline; a read error may underlie this. V is TRBV7-7 and J is TRBJ1-1, with TRBD1 matching 7 bases. CDR3 length: 13 residues. Germline CDR1 SSHAT, CDR2 FNYEAQ (reference sequence). CDR3 loop: CASSLRQGAEAFF. The CDR3 DNA sequence: TGTGCTAGCAGCCTCAGACAGGGCGCTGAAGCTTTCTTT.

V usage is TRBV28 and J usage is TRBJ2-7; D may be TRBD1 (6 bases). The V end lost 2 bases, the J end lost 7 bases, and 15 bases lay between the germline ends. The CDR3 is 14 amino acids. Germline assignment: CDR1 MDHEN and CDR2 SYDVKM. CDR3 DNA sequence: TGTGCCAGCAGTTTAGTAACAGGGAAAAAGGAGCAGTACTTC. Protein product: CASSLVTGKKEQYF.

This chain uses TRBV29-1 with TRBJ1-1; tentatively, D is TRBD1 (5 bases). V lost 6 bases and J lost 0, with 14 bases in between. The CDR3 spans 14 residues. Looked up from germline, CDR1 is SQVTM and CDR2 is ANQGSEA. CDR3: CSVGNNRLNTEAFF. Written as DNA, the CDR3 is TGCAGCGTAGGAAACAACAGGTTGAACACTGAAGCTTTCTTT.

V and J are TRBV4-1 and TRBJ2-2, with 8 bases that match TRBD2. Germline CDR1 reads MGHRA; CDR2 reads YSYEKL. The ends lost 4 bases at V and 5 bases at J; junction bases unmatched: 6. This CDR3 is 15 amino acids long. The CDR3: CASSPGLGGTGELFF. The CDR3 coding sequence is TGCGCCAGCAGCCCGGGACTAGGCGGAACCGGGGAGCTGTTTTTT.

The rearrangement links TRBV19 to TRBJ2-5; possibly TRBD1 for D (6 bases). Trimming shortened V by 6 bases and J by 5 bases, and 16 bases separated the two germline ends. Germline values: CDR1 LNHDA, CDR2 SQIVND (reference sequence). The CDR3 has 14 residues. CDR3 protein: CASRGWGLSETQYF. DNA of the CDR3: TGTGCCAGTAGGGGGTGGGGGCTGTCGGAGACCCAGTACTTC. Complete variable domain (other parts from reference TRBV19 and TRBJ2-5): DGGITQSPKYLFRKEGQNVTLSCEQNLNHDAMYWYRQDPGQGLRLIYYSQIVNDFQKGDIAEGYSVSREKKESFPLTVTSAQKNPTAFYLCASRGWGLSETQYFGPGTRLLVL.

The chain carries TRBV18 and TRBJ1-2, with 7 bases fitting TRBD1. Looked up from germline, CDR1 is KGHSH and CDR2 is LQKENI. V gave up 1 base and J gave up 4 bases; unmatched junction bases: 6. The CDR3 totals 15 residues. The chain's CDR3 is CASSPLTGEGYGYTF. As DNA, the CDR3 is TGTGCCAGCTCACCACTCACAGGGGAAGGCTATGGCTACACCTTC. The full variable domain, its missing parts supplied by reference TRBV18 and TRBJ1-2, is NAGVMQNPRHLVRRRGQEARLRCSPMKGHSHVYWYRQLPEEGLKFMVYLQKENIIDESGMPKERFSAEFPKEGPSILRIQQVVRGDSAAYFCASSPLTGEGYGYTFGSGTRLTVV.

This clone was recorded only once. The rearrangement uses TRBV19 and TRBJ2-1, with 10 bases matching TRBD2. Germline CDR1 is LNHDA and CDR2 is SQIVND (reference sequence). The V gene end was trimmed by 6 bases and the J gene end by 0 bases; junction bases not matched to a gene: 8. This CDR3 is 17 amino acids long. The CDR3 nucleotides are TGTGCCAGTAGGGCGGGCAGCGGGGGGGCCTCCTACAATGAGCAGTTCTTC. Its translation: CASRAGSGGASYNEQFF.

The J gene is TRBJ1-2, the V gene TRBV2; 7 bases map to TRBD1. V shed 0 bases, J shed 8 bases, and the junction held 12 bases outside the gene matches. CDR1 is SNHLY, CDR2 FYNNEI, per germline. The CDR3 spans 16 residues. The CDR3 region is CASSEAAPDRFNGYTF. CDR3 nucleotides: TGTGCCAGCAGTGAAGCGGCCCCGGACAGGTTCAACGGCTACACCTTC.

The chain links TRBV28 to TRBJ2-6, with 8 positions matching TRBD1. The CDR3 spans 16 residues. V gave up 6 bases and J gave up 2 bases; unmatched junction bases: 6. Germline CDR1 reads MDHEN; CDR2 reads SYDVKM. The DNA for the CDR3 is TGTGCCAGCAGGACAGGGGAAGGAGCTGGGGCCAACGTCCTGACTTTC. Translated: CASRTGEGAGANVLTF.

CDR3: CASSARGYEQYF. The CDR3 region has the DNA TGTGCCAGCAGCGCCAGAGGGTACGAGCAGTACTTC. The chain recombines TRBV28 with TRBJ2-7; perhaps TRBD2 as D (5 bases). Germline V gene lookup returns CDR1 MDHEN and CDR2 SYDVKM. The CDR3 is made up of 12 amino acids. With 6 bases removed from V and 4 bases from J, the gap between germline ends came to 10 bases.

The chain uses TRBV27 and TRBJ2-1; the D gene is possibly TRBD2 (6 bases). Germline V gene data show CDR1 as MNHEY and CDR2 as SMNVEV (reference sequence). There are 15 residues in the CDR3. The V end was cut by 5 bases, the J end by 2 bases, with 13 bases between. The CDR3 is CASSRQAGTYNEQFF. For the CDR3, the DNA is TGTGCCAGCAGTAGGCAGGCGGGGACCTACAATGAGCAGTTCTTC.

The sample holds a few counts of this clone. The CDR3 loop reads CASSSGSGELFF. The CDR3 DNA is TGCGCCAGCAGCTCGGGGTCCGGGGAGCTGTTTTTT. This chain joins TRBV5-1 and TRBJ2-2; maybe TRBD2 (5 bases). V shed 3 bases and J shed 6 bases, with 6 bases lying between them. The CDR3 contains 12 residues. Germline V gene sequence: CDR1 SGHRS, CDR2 YFSETQ.

The V gene is TRBV19, the J gene TRBJ2-7, with TRBD2 as a possible D gene (6 bases). The CDR3 extends over 14 amino acids. CDR1 and CDR2 (germline): LNHDA, SQIVND (reference sequence). Trimming cost V 5 bases and J 2 bases, with 13 bases left between them. CDR3 DNA: TGTGCCAGTAGTCCGGGACTCATGCCCTACGAGCAGTACTTC. Its translation is CASSPGLMPYEQYF. Full variable domain (remainder filled in from reference TRBV19 and TRBJ2-7): DGGITQSPKYLFRKEGQNVTLSCEQNLNHDAMYWYRQDPGQGLRLIYYSQIVNDFQKGDIAEGYSVSREKKESFPLTVTSAQKNPTAFYLCASSPGLMPYEQYFGPGTRLTVT.

The V call is TRBV18, the J call TRBJ2-1; 7 nucleotides agree with TRBD2. The junction had 3 bases not matched to a gene; V was cut back by 1 base and J by 0 bases. From germline, CDR1 is KGHSH and CDR2 LQKENI. The CDR3 is 16 amino acids. The CDR3 nucleotides are TGTGCCAGCTCACCACGGGGGGGGATCTCCTACAATGAGCAGTTCTTC. Amino acid sequence: CASSPRGGISYNEQFF.

The rearrangement links TRBV7-9 to TRBJ1-2; 7 bases line up with TRBD1. This CDR3 is built from 14 residues. Germline V lookup: CDR1 SEHNR, CDR2 FQNEAQ (reference sequence). Trimming cost V 5 bases and J 8 bases; bases outside gene matches: 11. CDR3 region: CASSPGGQAGGYTF. As DNA, the CDR3 is TGTGCCAGCAGCCCAGGAGGACAGGCAGGAGGCTACACCTTC. Looking up the rest from reference TRBV7-9 and TRBJ1-2 gives the full variable domain: DTGVSQNPRHKITKRGQNVTFRCDPISEHNRLYWYRQTLGQGPEFLTYFQNEAQLEKSRLLSDRFSAERPKGSFSTLEIQRTEQGDSAMYLCASSPGGQAGGYTFGSGTRLTVV.

This clone has a single count. This chain connects TRBV19 to TRBJ2-1; 10 nucleotides line up with TRBD2. Germline V gives CDR1 LNHDA, CDR2 SQIVND (reference sequence). V was pared by 5 bases and J by 3 bases, with 7 bases of the junction left unmatched. CDR3 length: 16 residues. The CDR3: CASSPSSGSLYNEQFF. In DNA form, the CDR3 reads TGTGCCAGTAGTCCCTCTAGCGGGAGCCTCTACAATGAGCAGTTCTTC.

The V and J genes are TRBV19 and TRBJ1-5, with 9 bases lining up with TRBD1. This CDR3 has 15 amino acids. Germline trimming cut 3 bases from V and 6 bases from J; bases unmatched to any gene: 6. Germline CDR1 reads LNHDA; CDR2 reads SQIVND (reference sequence). The CDR3 loop reads CASSMQGQGSQPQHF. DNA for the CDR3: TGTGCCAGTAGTATGCAAGGACAGGGGAGTCAGCCCCAGCATTTT.

The V call is TRBV11-1, the J call TRBJ2-7; TRBD1 matches at 10 bases. The germline CDR1 and CDR2 sequences are SGHAT and FQDESV (reference sequence). The CDR3 loop spans 14 amino acids. V trimming: 8 bases; J trimming: 5 bases; junction bases outside the gene matches: 9. Here the CDR3 reads CASASTGGRDEQYF. The CDR3 bases are TGTGCCAGCGCGTCGACAGGGGGCAGGGACGAGCAGTACTTC. Using reference TRBV11-1 and TRBJ2-7 for the parts outside the CDR3, the full variable domain is EAEVAQSPRYKITEKSQAVAFWCDPISGHATLYWYRQILGQGPELLVQFQDESVVDDSQLPKDRFSAERLKGVDSTLKIQPAELGDSAMYLCASASTGGRDEQYFGPGTRLTVT.

The table lists this clone with a few counts. The V and J genes are TRBV9 and TRBJ2-2, with 7 bases matching TRBD1. There are 12 residues in the CDR3. The junction had 4 bases not matched to a gene; V was cut back by 6 bases and J by 8 bases. Germline V gene lookup returns CDR1 SGDLS and CDR2 YYNGEE. The CDR3 DNA reads as TGTGCCAGCAAACAGGGGATAGGGGAGCTGTTTTTT. As protein: CASKQGIGELFF.

CDR3: CASSPTRGNYNEQFF. Written as DNA, the CDR3 is TGTGCCAGCAGCCCAACACGAGGGAACTACAATGAGCAGTTCTTC. This chain joins TRBV3-1 (or the pseudogene TRBV3-2) and TRBJ2-1; D is possibly TRBD2 (5 bases). Germline CDR1 LGHDT, CDR2 YNNKEL (reference sequence). Trimming removed 4 bases from V and 3 bases from J, with 13 bases in between. The CDR3 length is 15 residues.

The V gene is TRBV27, the J gene TRBJ1-6; the match to TRBD1 covers 7 bases. Germline trimming cut 1 base from V and 10 bases from J; bases unmatched to any gene: 13. CDR1 and CDR2 (germline): MNHEY, SMNVEV (reference sequence). The length of the CDR3 is 17 residues. The CDR3, as DNA: TGTGCCAGCAGTTTATTACCCACTCCAGGGGGAAGATCACCCCTCCACTTT. Encoded protein: CASSLLPTPGGRSPLHF.

V and J are TRBV9 and TRBJ2-7; 8 bases match TRBD1. Per the germline V gene, CDR1 is SGDLS and CDR2 is YYNGEE. This CDR3 is 15 amino acids long. Trimming at V came to 3 bases and at J to 7 bases, leaving 12 bases not matched to a gene. CDR3 in amino acids: CASSAQGQALSEQYF. Here the CDR3 DNA reads TGTGCCAGCAGCGCACAGGGACAGGCCCTGAGTGAGCAGTACTTC.

The genes are TRBV2 and TRBJ2-4; 14 positions agree with TRBD2. V lost 6 bases, J lost 15 bases, and 10 bases stayed unmatched. Germline-derived CDR1 and CDR2 are SNHLY and FYNNEI. There are 14 residues in the CDR3. CDR3 nucleotide sequence: TGTGCCAGCAGCGCGACTAGCGGGGGGGTTCGGCCGTACTTC. Amino acid sequence: CASSATSGGVRPYF.

DNA of the CDR3: TGTGCCAGCACAGGACAGGGTATCAACGAGCAGTACTTC. Its translation: CASTGQGINEQYF. The genes are TRBV12-3 or TRBV12-4 and TRBJ2-7, with 8 bases that match TRBD1. This CDR3 is built from 13 residues. Germline trimming cut 7 bases from V and 5 bases from J; bases unmatched to any gene: 7.

Remarks on this clone: Distinct nucleotide sequences in the sample also encode this CDR3. The rearrangement links TRBV19 to TRBJ1-1, with D hard to call. The CDR3 consists of 13 residues. Germline CDR1 reads LNHDA; CDR2 reads SQIVND (reference sequence). V dropped 1 base and J dropped 0 bases, with 3 bases sitting between them. In DNA, the CDR3 is TGTGCCAGTAGTATAGGAGTGAACACTGAAGCTTTCTTT. Translated, it gives CASSIGVNTEAFF.

The rearrangement uses TRBV24-1 and TRBJ2-3; a weak D match, TRBD1 (5 bases). Germline V gene sequence: CDR1 KGHDR, CDR2 SFDVKD. The CDR3 runs to 14 residues. V lost 1 base and J 5 bases, leaving 9 bases between the germline ends. The CDR3 loop is CATSDLAQGDTQYF. In nucleotides, the CDR3 is TGTGCCACCAGTGATTTAGCTCAGGGAGATACGCAGTATTTT.

V usage is TRBV4-1 and J usage is TRBJ1-4; TRBD1 agrees at 8 bases. V lost 3 bases and J lost 13; bases outside the gene matches: 7. The CDR3 sequence is 13 residues long. Germline CDR1 reads MGHRA; CDR2 reads YSYEKL. The CDR3 loop is CASSQETGTGLFF. The CDR3 coding sequence is TGCGCCAGCAGCCAGGAAACCGGGACAGGACTGTTTTTT.

This rearrangement joins TRBV2 to TRBJ2-1; TRBD2 matches 10 bases. Trimming removed 8 bases from V and 2 bases from J; junction bases left unmatched: 9. This CDR3 spans 16 amino acids. CDR1 is SNHLY, CDR2 FYNNEI, per germline. CDR3 amino acids: CASEKGAGGTYNEQFF. The CDR3 bases are TGTGCCAGCGAAAAGGGAGCGGGAGGGACCTACAATGAGCAGTTCTTC.